One sample yielded the 5 T cell receptor beta chains listed below, sequenced in a study of T-cell memory formation after mild COVID-19. TCRdb ran MiXCR on the 5' RACE reads and lists one entry per CDR3 protein. The sample contains approximately 99,000 distinct CDR3 sequences, over 15% of which appear only once. The specimen was PBMCs or a T cell subset sorted from them (not recorded which). The receptor set was obtained from a man younger than 35 who had mild COVID-19 (a few samples of this study predate the infection). Cell type and time point are not known.

This clonotype was observed a handful of times. The chain joins TRBV7-2 to TRBJ2-1; TRBD1 aligns across 7 bases. There are 13 residues in the CDR3. Germline trimming cut 2 bases from V and 12 bases from J; bases unmatched to any gene: 7. From germline, CDR1 is SGHTA and CDR2 FQGNSA. The CDR3 loop reads CASSLLTGQGQFF. DNA for the CDR3: TGTGCCAGCAGCTTACTGACAGGGCAAGGGCAGTTCTTC.

This clonotype was seen only a few times. The chain is built from TRBV20-1 and TRBJ2-2, with TRBD1 identical over 9 bases. This CDR3 is 14 amino acids long. Unmatched junction bases numbered 2, after V lost 3 bases and J lost 3 bases. Germline V gene lookup returns CDR1 DFQATT and CDR2 SNEGSKA (reference sequence). The CDR3 bases are TGCAGTGCTAGCGACAGGGGGGACACCGGGGAGCTGTTTTTT. This sequence encodes CSASDRGDTGELFF.

Only a few counts were recorded for this clonotype. The chain uses TRBV19 and TRBJ2-3; weak D call: TRBD2 (6 bases). CDR1 and CDR2 from the germline V gene are LNHDA and SQIVND (reference sequence). The germline V and J ends were trimmed by 6 bases and 6 bases, with 10 bases remaining between them. The CDR3 is 12 residues long. This CDR3 reads CASRLSGDTQYF. The CDR3 DNA is TGTGCCAGTAGACTCAGCGGGGATACGCAGTATTTT.

The rearrangement uses TRBV2 and TRBJ1-2; 11 bases line up with TRBD1. The V gene end was trimmed by 7 bases and the J gene end by 5 bases; junction bases not matched to a gene: 15. The V gene's germline CDR1 is SNHLY and CDR2 FYNNEI. The CDR3 is 17 residues long. CDR3 sequence reads: CASMSRRTGGEGYGYTF. For the CDR3, the DNA is TGTGCCAGCATGTCCCGGAGGACAGGGGGCGAAGGGTATGGCTACACCTTC.

The V and J genes are TRBV20-1 and TRBJ1-2, with TRBD1 as a possible D gene (6 bases). The CDR3 covers 15 residues. The V end was cut by 5 bases, the J end by 4 bases, with 20 bases between. CDR1 DFQATT and CDR2 SNEGSKA come from the germline V gene (reference sequence). CDR3 protein: CSAQPQQGRSYGYTF. CDR3 sequence (DNA): TGCAGTGCTCAGCCCCAGCAGGGGAGGTCCTATGGCTACACCTTC.